This TCR beta chain was profiled in a study of T cells in Graves' hyperthyroidism and ophthalmopathy. About the research overall: Once the initial diagnosis was made, peripheral blood was obtained before any treatment.

Amplification targeted TCR beta CDR3 regions from RNA transcripts. HTBI primers were employed in a first-round RT-PCR of the TCR CDR3. One entry per CDR3 protein, called by TCRdb with MiXCR from the multiplex PCR reads. This table has some 700,000 distinct CDR3 sequences, 15% to 20% appearing once. Worth noting for this clonotype: Its cognate antigen is unknown.

Study-wide findings and caveats: The model foresaw ophthalmopathy a median 6.5 months prior to onset. The blood repertoire included most of the expanded thyroid clonotypes above 0.001.

Hyperthyroidism was newly diagnosed in patients aged 18 to 65 (duration under 2 months). The sequence was obtained from a man over 45 with Graves' hyperthyroidism. The sequencing sample was made of blood.

The CDR3, as DNA: TGTGCCAGCGTTGCCTCCAGGGGGGGGAACACTGAAGCTTTCTTT. Translation: CASVASRGGNTEAFF. The V call is TRBV6-5, the J call TRBJ1-1; 7 bases are a match to TRBD1. V was pared by 8 bases and J by 1 base, with 10 bases of the junction left unmatched. Per germline, CDR1 MNHEY and CDR2 SVGAGI. There are 15 residues in the CDR3.